Shown below are 19 T cell receptor beta chains from a single sample sequenced in a study of identical twins. A single record per CDR3 protein comes from TCRdb applying MiXCR to the 5' RACE reads. Of 400,000 to 500,000 distinct CDR3 sequences in the sample, about 18% were seen once. Material for sequencing was naive T cells sorted from blood. The receptors were sampled from a man between 45 and 60 years old in good health.

Notes on this clonotype: This sequence may be a read error, since a much larger clone differs from it by one base. The chain has TRBV4-1 and TRBJ2-7, with TRBD1 matching 10 bases. Germline lookup yields CDR1 MGHRA and CDR2 YSYEKL. The CDR3 sequence is 16 residues long. The CDR3: CASSQDPGTGAYGQYF. CDR3 bases: TGCGCCAGCAGCCAAGATCCCGGGACAGGGGCCTACGGGCAGTACTTC.

The sample holds many counts of this clonotype. The J gene is TRBJ2-1, the V gene TRBV6-2 or TRBV6-3; 9 nucleotides match TRBD2. J gave up 3 bases and V 6 bases, and 3 bases lay outside the gene matches. Germline CDR1 is MNHEY and CDR2 is SVGEGT. The CDR3 runs to 14 residues. This chain's CDR3 is CASRSSGNYNEQFF. For the CDR3, the DNA is TGTGCCAGCAGATCTAGCGGGAACTACAATGAGCAGTTCTTC.

This clonotype has ten or more counts. The J gene is TRBJ2-7, the V gene TRBV5-1; 9 nucleotides align to TRBD2. V was clipped by 4 bases and J by 1 base; unmatched bases: 6. The germline gives CDR1 SGHRS, CDR2 YFSETQ. The CDR3 runs to 15 residues. In nucleotides, the CDR3 is TGCGCCAGCAGCCCGAGCGGGGGGATTTCCTACGAGCAGTACTTC. Its protein is CASSPSGGISYEQYF. Supplemented by reference TRBV5-1 and TRBJ2-7, the full variable domain reads KAGVTQTPRYLIKTRGQQVTLSCSPISGHRSVSWYQQTPGQGLQFLFEYFSETQRNKGNFPGRFSGRQFSNSRSEMNVSTLELGDSALYLCASSPSGGISYEQYFGPGTRLTVT.

This clonotype has ten or more counts. This rearrangement joins TRBV14 to TRBJ2-2; D assignment may be TRBD1 or TRBD2 (5 bases each). Trimming cost V 0 bases and J 1 base, with 12 bases left between them. Germline loops: CDR1 SGHDN, CDR2 FVKESK. The CDR3 length is 17 residues. The CDR3 nucleotides are TGTGCCAGCAGCCAAGATAGAGGGGTTTGGAACACCGGGGAGCTGTTTTTT. Encoded protein: CASSQDRGVWNTGELFF.

The sample holds a few counts of this clonotype. CDR3 region: CASSYSTSPYEQYF. DNA of the CDR3: TGTGCCAGCAGCTACTCTACCAGTCCCTACGAGCAGTACTTC. J is TRBJ2-7 and V is TRBV5-5; D unclear. Trimming took off 3 bases at V and 2 bases at J, with 12 bases between the two ends. Per the germline V gene, CDR1 is SGHKS and CDR2 is YYEKEE (reference sequence). The CDR3 totals 14 residues.

In its sample, this clonotype was seen many times. In DNA, the CDR3 is TGCAGTGCTAGTTCGGCTAGCGGGAGGGCCCATGAGCAGTTCTTC. Translated, it gives CSASSASGRAHEQFF. The chain carries TRBV20-1 and TRBJ2-1; the match to TRBD2 covers 12 bases. Germline V gives CDR1 DFQATT, CDR2 SNEGSKA (reference sequence). The ends lost 3 bases at V and 8 bases at J; junction bases unmatched: 8. This CDR3 spans 15 amino acids.

This clonotype has a count of ten or more. V and J are TRBV6-6 and TRBJ2-1, with TRBD2 identical over 12 bases. The junction had 3 bases not matched to a gene; V was cut back by 7 bases and J by 14 bases. Germline-derived CDR1 and CDR2 are MNHNY and SVGAGI (reference sequence). The CDR3 contains 11 residues. The DNA of the CDR3 is TGTGCCAGCACTGCTAGCGGGAGGGAGTTCTTC. Its protein is CASTASGREFF.

The chain has TRBV6-5 and TRBJ2-1; TRBD2 aligns across 11 bases. Losses at the gene ends were 0 bases for V and 9 bases for J; bases not matched to a gene: 4. Germline loops: CDR1 MNHEY, CDR2 SVGAGI. The CDR3 runs to 15 residues. The CDR3 nucleotides are TGTGCCAGCAGTTACTCGCTAGCGGGGGGTACTGAGCAGTTCTTC. This translates into CASSYSLAGGTEQFF.

The CDR3 DNA reads TGCAGTGCTAACCTAGCGGGCACAGATACGCAGTATTTT. Translating it yields CSANLAGTDTQYF. The gene calls are TRBV20-1 and TRBJ2-3; 7 nucleotides agree with TRBD2. The V gene's germline CDR1 is DFQATT and CDR2 SNEGSKA (reference sequence). This CDR3 has 13 residues. J lost 1 base, V lost 4 bases, and 2 bases had no gene match.

In this sample, this clonotype turned up a few times. The chain joins TRBV11-3 to TRBJ2-1; 8 bases match TRBD2. CDR1 SGHNT and CDR2 YENEEA come from the germline V gene. V lost 1 base to trimming and J lost 3 bases; unmatched junction nucleotides: 8. The CDR3 extends over 17 amino acids. Here the CDR3 reads CASSLGGWAGGYNEQFF. DNA for the CDR3: TGTGCCAGCAGCTTAGGAGGATGGGCGGGGGGCTACAATGAGCAGTTCTTC.

This clonotype was counted between two and nine times. The chain carries TRBV7-2 and TRBJ1-2; weak D call: TRBD1 (5 bases). Germline V lookup: CDR1 SGHTA, CDR2 FQGNSA. V was trimmed by 5 bases and J by 4 bases, leaving 14 bases between them. The CDR3 has 14 amino acids. The CDR3: CASSAAGRIYGYTF. In DNA, the CDR3 is TGTGCCAGCAGCGCCGCGGGACGGATCTATGGCTACACCTTC.

V and J are TRBV3-1 and TRBJ2-5; D is ambiguous. This CDR3 has 17 residues. Looked up from germline, CDR1 is LGHDT and CDR2 is YNNKEL (reference sequence). Trimming stripped 3 bases from V and 5 bases from J, with 22 bases between. The CDR3 loop reads CASSHLGRARFKETQYF. CDR3 DNA: TGTGCCAGCAGCCATCTAGGCCGGGCTCGATTTAAGGAGACCCAGTACTTC.

This clonotype has a count of ten or more. The gene calls are TRBV12-3 or TRBV12-4 and TRBJ1-1; D is uncertain. V was trimmed by 5 bases and J by 4 bases, leaving 11 bases between them. The CDR3 runs 13 residues. The CDR3 reads CASSLGPATEAFF. In DNA, the CDR3 is TGTGCCAGCAGTCTAGGACCGGCCACTGAAGCTTTCTTT.

This clonotype was seen many times. V and J are TRBV29-1 and TRBJ1-2; no clear D gene. From germline, CDR1 is SQVTM and CDR2 ANQGSEA. V lost 4 bases and J lost 8, with 8 bases in between. The CDR3 sequence is 10 residues long. CDR3 sequence (DNA): TGCAGCGTTGGAGGGCACGGCTACACCTTC. Amino acid sequence: CSVGGHGYTF.

V gene TRBV5-6 combines with J gene TRBJ2-1; D might be TRBD1 (6 bases). The germline gives CDR1 SGHDT, CDR2 YYEEEE. This CDR3 contains 15 residues. Trimming removed 4 bases from V and 5 bases from J, with 16 bases in between. The CDR3 coding sequence is TGTGCCAGCAGCCACGGGACAAGGGGCGACAATGAGCAGTTCTTC. This translates into CASSHGTRGDNEQFF.

This clonotype was counted at least ten times. This CDR3 is CASSFHRAKSYNEQFF. For the CDR3, the DNA is TGTGCCAGCAGTTTTCACAGGGCGAAGTCCTACAATGAGCAGTTCTTC. The chain employs TRBV25-1 and TRBJ2-1, with D maybe TRBD1 (6 bases). Germline V gene lookup returns CDR1 MGHDK and CDR2 SYGVNS. The CDR3 extends over 16 amino acids. The V gene lost 5 bases and the J gene lost 1 base, with 15 bases spanning the gap.

The rearrangement uses TRBV7-6 and TRBJ2-5; a weak D match, TRBD1 (6 bases). V was clipped by 5 bases and J by 1 base, with 17 bases between them. The CDR3 runs to 16 residues. Germline V gene lookup returns CDR1 SGHVS and CDR2 FNYEAQ. The CDR3 spells CASSAYRDTFQETQYF. The CDR3 nucleotides are TGTGCCAGCAGCGCCTACCGGGACACCTTCCAAGAGACCCAGTACTTC.

This chain links TRBV5-1 with TRBJ2-3, with 8 bases that match TRBD1. Germline CDR1 and CDR2: SGHRS and YFSETQ. This CDR3 spans 16 amino acids. The J segment lost 3 bases and the V segment lost 3 bases, leaving 9 bases of the junction unmatched. CDR3 residues: CASSWGTGQATDTQYF. DNA of the CDR3: TGCGCCAGCAGCTGGGGGACAGGCCAAGCGACAGATACGCAGTATTTT.

This clonotype has just a few counts. The rearrangement joins TRBV29-1 to TRBJ2-5, with 9 nucleotides matching TRBD2. From germline, CDR1 is SQVTM and CDR2 ANQGSEA. J gave up 3 bases and V 7 bases, and 15 bases lay outside the gene matches. This CDR3 has 16 amino acids. CDR3 sequence (DNA): TGCAGCGCTAGCCCTAGCGGGATAAGAGGGAAAGAGACCCAGTACTTC. It yields the protein CSASPSGIRGKETQYF.